Each of the 3 T cell receptor beta chains below was sequenced from the same sample in a study of cytomegalovirus exposure and HLA in healthy donors. PCR employed 60 Vbeta and 13 Jbeta primers. TCRdb keeps only in-frame clones here, not all; method: immunoSEQ multiplex PCR. The sample holds about 160,000 clones, roughly 87% seen once. Sequencing input: PBMCs. The receptors here all came from a woman aged 25 to 45 in good health and CMV-seronegative.

This chain links TRBV7-9 with TRBJ2-7, with 10 bases fitting TRBD1. V shed 5 bases and J 5 bases; nucleotides not matched to a gene: 3. The CDR3 is 13 amino acids. In germline, CDR1 is SEHNR, CDR2 FQNEAQ (reference sequence). The CDR3 DNA follows: TGTGCCAGCAGCCGGGACAGGGGCAACGAGCAGTACTTC. This translates into CASSRDRGNEQYF.

CDR3 residues: CASRIPGQGTGNTIYF. The CDR3 region has the DNA TGTGCCAGTAGGATTCCGGGACAGGGTACTGGAAACACCATATATTTT. The chain carries TRBV19 and TRBJ1-3; 9 bases align to TRBD1. CDR1 is LNHDA, CDR2 SQIVND, per germline (reference sequence). The CDR3 length is 16 residues. The ends lost 6 bases at V and 2 bases at J; junction bases unmatched: 8.

This chain uses TRBV28 with TRBJ2-7, with TRBD2 matching 8 bases. V lost 8 bases and J lost 3; bases outside the gene matches: 9. The CDR3 extends over 14 amino acids. Germline-derived CDR1 and CDR2 are MDHEN and SYDVKM. CDR3 nucleotide sequence: TGTGCCAGCCAGACGGGCGGGAGGCTCTACGAGCAGTACTTC. It is translated as CASQTGGRLYEQYF.